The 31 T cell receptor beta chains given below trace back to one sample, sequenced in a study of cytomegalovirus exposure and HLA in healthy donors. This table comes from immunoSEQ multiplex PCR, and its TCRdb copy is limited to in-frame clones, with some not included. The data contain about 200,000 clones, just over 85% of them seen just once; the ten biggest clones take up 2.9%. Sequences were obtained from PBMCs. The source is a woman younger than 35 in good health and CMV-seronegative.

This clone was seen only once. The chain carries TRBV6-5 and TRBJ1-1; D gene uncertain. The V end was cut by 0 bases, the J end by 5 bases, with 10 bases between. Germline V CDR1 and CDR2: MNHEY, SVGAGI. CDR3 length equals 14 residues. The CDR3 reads CASSYSSSGTEAFF. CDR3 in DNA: TGTGCCAGCAGTTACTCTTCATCGGGGACTGAAGCTTTCTTT.

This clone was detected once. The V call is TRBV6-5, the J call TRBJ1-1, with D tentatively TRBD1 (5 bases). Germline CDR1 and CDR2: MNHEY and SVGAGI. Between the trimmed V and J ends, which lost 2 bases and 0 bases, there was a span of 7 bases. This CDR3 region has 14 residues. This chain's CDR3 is CASSYQGLNTEAFF. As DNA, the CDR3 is TGTGCCAGCAGTTACCAGGGATTGAACACTGAAGCTTTCTTT.

Written as DNA, the CDR3 is TGTGCCAGCAGTGAGGGGGGACGAGAGACCCAGTACTTC. Its protein product is CASSEGGRETQYF. The chain employs TRBV25-1 and TRBJ2-5; weak D call: TRBD2 (6 bases). CDR3 length: 13 amino acids. CDR1 and CDR2 (germline): MGHDK, SYGVNS. V was shortened by 3 bases and J by 4 bases, with 9 bases between the two germline ends.

CDR3 in amino acids: CASTGVPQETQYF. Written as DNA, the CDR3 is TGTGCCAGCACCGGAGTCCCCCAAGAGACCCAGTACTTC. The chain is built from TRBV2 and TRBJ2-5, with no clear D. The V gene lost 7 bases and the J gene lost 1 base, with 10 bases spanning the gap. CDR3 size: 13 residues. Germline V lookup: CDR1 SNHLY, CDR2 FYNNEI.

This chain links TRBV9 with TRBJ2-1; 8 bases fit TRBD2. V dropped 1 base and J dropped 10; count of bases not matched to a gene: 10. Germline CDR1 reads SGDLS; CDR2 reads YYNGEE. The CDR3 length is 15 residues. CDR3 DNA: TGTGCCAGCAGCGTACGGGGGGGAGGGGGGTCGGAGCAGTTCTTC. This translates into CASSVRGGGGSEQFF.

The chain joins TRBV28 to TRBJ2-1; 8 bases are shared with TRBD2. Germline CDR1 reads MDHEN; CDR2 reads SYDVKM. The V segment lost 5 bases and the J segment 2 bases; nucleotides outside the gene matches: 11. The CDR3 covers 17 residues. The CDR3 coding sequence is TGTGCCAGCAGTCCCCAGTCGGGGGGGCTCCCCTACAATGAGCAGTTCTTC. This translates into CASSPQSGGLPYNEQFF.

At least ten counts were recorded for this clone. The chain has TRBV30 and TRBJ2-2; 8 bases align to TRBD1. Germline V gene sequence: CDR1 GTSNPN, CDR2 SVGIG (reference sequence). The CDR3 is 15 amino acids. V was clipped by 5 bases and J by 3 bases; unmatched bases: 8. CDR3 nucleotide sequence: TGTGCCTGGCGATCAGGGGGCAGAGACACCGGGGAGCTGTTTTTT. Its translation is CAWRSGGRDTGELFF.

In DNA form, the CDR3 reads TGTGCCTGGCAGGGGACAGCGAGCACAGATACGCAGTATTTT. Encoded protein: CAWQGTASTDTQYF. The chain carries TRBV30 and TRBJ2-3; 7 nucleotides agree with TRBD1. V shed 5 bases and J 0 bases; nucleotides not matched to a gene: 5. The CDR3 covers 14 residues. CDR1 and CDR2 (germline): GTSNPN, SVGIG (reference sequence).

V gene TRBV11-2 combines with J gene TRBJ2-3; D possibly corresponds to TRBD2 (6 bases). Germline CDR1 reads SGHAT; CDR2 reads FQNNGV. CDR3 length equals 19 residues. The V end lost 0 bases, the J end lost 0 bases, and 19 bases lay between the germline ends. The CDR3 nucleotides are TGTGCCAGCAGCTTAGATAGCCTAGCGAGAGGGCCTAGCACAGATACGCAGTATTTT. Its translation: CASSLDSLARGPSTDTQYF.

Written as DNA, the CDR3 is TGTGCCAGTAGTATAGATCGAGTTAGCGGGTGGAACTACAATGAGCAGTTCTTC. Protein sequence: CASSIDRVSGWNYNEQFF. The chain combines TRBV19 with TRBJ2-1, with 7 bases matching TRBD2. CDR3 size: 18 residues. Germline CDR1 is LNHDA and CDR2 is SQIVND (reference sequence). The J segment lost 3 bases and the V segment lost 0 bases, leaving 11 bases of the junction unmatched.

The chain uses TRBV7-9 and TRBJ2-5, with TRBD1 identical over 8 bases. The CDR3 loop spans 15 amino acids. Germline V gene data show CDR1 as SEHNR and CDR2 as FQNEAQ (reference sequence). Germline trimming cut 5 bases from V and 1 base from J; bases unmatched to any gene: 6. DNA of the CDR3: TGTGCCAGCAGCCTGCACAGGGGGGTCCAAGAGACCCAGTACTTC. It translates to CASSLHRGVQETQYF.

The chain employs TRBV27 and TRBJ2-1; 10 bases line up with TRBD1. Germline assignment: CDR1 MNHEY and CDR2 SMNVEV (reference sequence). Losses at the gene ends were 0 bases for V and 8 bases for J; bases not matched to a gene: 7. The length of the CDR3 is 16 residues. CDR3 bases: TGTGCCAGCAGTTTATCCCGGACAGGGGGAAGCCATGAGCAGTTCTTC. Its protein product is CASSLSRTGGSHEQFF.

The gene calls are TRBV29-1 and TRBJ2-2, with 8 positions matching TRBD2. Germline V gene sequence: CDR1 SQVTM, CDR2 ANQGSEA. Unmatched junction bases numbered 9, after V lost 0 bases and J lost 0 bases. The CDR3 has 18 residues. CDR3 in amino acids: CSVEDRRAGGANTGELFF. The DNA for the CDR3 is TGCAGCGTTGAAGATCGACGGGCGGGGGGAGCGAACACCGGGGAGCTGTTTTTT.

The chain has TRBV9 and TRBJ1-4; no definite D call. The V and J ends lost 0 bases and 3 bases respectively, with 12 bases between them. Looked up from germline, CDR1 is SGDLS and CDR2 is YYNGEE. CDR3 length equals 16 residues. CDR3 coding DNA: TGTGCCAGCAGCGTAGGGCCCCTCGGAGCTAATGAAAAACTGTTTTTT. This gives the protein CASSVGPLGANEKLFF. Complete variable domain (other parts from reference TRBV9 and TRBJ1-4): DSGVTQTPKHLITATGQRVTLRCSPRSGDLSVYWYQQSLDQGLQFLIQYYNGEERAKGNILERFSAQQFPDLHSELNLSSLELGDSALYFCASSVGPLGANEKLFFGSGTQLSVL.

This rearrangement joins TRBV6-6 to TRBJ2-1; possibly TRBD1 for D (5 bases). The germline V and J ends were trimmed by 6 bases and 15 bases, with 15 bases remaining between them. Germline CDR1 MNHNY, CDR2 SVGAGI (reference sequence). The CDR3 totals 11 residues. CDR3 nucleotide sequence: TGTGCCAGCAGCAATGGACAAAGGCCGTTCTTC. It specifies CASSNGQRPFF.

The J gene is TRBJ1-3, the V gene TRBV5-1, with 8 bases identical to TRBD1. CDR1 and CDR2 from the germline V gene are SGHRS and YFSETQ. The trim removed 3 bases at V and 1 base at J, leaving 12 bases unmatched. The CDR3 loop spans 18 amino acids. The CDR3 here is CASSWTGMESVSGNTIYF. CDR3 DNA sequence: TGCGCCAGCAGCTGGACAGGGATGGAATCCGTTTCTGGAAACACCATATATTTT. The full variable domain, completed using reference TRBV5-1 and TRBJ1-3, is KAGVTQTPRYLIKTRGQQVTLSCSPISGHRSVSWYQQTPGQGLQFLFEYFSETQRNKGNFPGRFSGRQFSNSRSEMNVSTLELGDSALYLCASSWTGMESVSGNTIYFGEGSWLTVV.

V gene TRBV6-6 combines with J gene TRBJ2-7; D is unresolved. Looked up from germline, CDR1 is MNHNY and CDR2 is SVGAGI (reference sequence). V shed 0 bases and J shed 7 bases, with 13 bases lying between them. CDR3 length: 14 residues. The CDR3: CASSYSSLSWEQYF. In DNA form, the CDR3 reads TGTGCCAGCAGTTACTCGAGCCTAAGTTGGGAGCAGTACTTC.

The CDR3 is CASSLAGVYEQYF. The CDR3 DNA reads as TGTGCCAGCAGCCTAGCGGGAGTCTACGAGCAGTACTTC. The V gene is TRBV27, the J gene TRBJ2-7, with 10 bases identical to TRBD2. Germline CDR1 is MNHEY and CDR2 is SMNVEV (reference sequence). V lost 6 bases, J lost 3 bases, and 2 bases stayed unmatched. CDR3 length: 13 amino acids.

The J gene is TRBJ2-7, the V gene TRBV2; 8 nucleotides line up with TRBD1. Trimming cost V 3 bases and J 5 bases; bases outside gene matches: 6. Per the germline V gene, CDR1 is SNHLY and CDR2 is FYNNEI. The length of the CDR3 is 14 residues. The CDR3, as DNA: TGTGCCAGCAGTGATGGACAGGGATGGCACGAGCAGTACTTC. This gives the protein CASSDGQGWHEQYF.

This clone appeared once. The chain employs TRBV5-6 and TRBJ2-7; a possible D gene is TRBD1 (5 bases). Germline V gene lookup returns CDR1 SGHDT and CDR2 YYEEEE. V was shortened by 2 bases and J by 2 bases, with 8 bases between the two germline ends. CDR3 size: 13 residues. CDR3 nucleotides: TGTGCCAGCAGCTTTGGCAGGGCCTACGAGCAGTACTTC. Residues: CASSFGRAYEQYF. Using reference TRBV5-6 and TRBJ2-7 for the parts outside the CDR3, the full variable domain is DAGVTQSPTHLIKTRGQQVTLRCSPKSGHDTVSWYQQALGQGPQFIFQYYEEEERQRGNFPDRFSGHQFPNYSSELNVNALLLGDSALYLCASSFGRAYEQYFGPGTRLTVT.

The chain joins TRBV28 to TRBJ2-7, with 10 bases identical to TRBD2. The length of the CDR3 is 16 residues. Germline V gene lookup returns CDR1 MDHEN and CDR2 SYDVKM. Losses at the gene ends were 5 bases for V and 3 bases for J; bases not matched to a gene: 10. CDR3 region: CASSTGTSVIYYEQYF. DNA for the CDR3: TGTGCCAGCAGTACCGGGACTAGCGTAATATACTACGAGCAGTACTTC.

The CDR3 sequence: CASRADSYEQYF. The DNA for the CDR3 is TGTGCCAGCAGGGCCGACTCCTACGAGCAGTACTTC. The chain couples TRBV28 to TRBJ2-7, with D uncertain. This CDR3 is 12 amino acids long. Germline loops: CDR1 MDHEN, CDR2 SYDVKM. Trimming left V 6 bases short and J 0 bases short, with 6 bases between.

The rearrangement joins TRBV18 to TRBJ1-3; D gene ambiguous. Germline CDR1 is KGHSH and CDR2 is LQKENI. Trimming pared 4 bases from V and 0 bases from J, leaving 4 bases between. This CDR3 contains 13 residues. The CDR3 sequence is CASSLNSGNTIYF. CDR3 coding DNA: TGTGCCAGCTCACTAAACTCTGGAAACACCATATATTTT.

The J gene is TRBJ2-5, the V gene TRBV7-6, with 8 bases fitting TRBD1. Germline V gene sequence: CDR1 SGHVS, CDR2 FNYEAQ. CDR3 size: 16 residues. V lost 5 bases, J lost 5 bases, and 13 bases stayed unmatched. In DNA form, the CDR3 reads TGTGCCAGCAGCGGGGTTCCGGGACAGGCGCTGGAGACCCAGTACTTC. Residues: CASSGVPGQALETQYF.

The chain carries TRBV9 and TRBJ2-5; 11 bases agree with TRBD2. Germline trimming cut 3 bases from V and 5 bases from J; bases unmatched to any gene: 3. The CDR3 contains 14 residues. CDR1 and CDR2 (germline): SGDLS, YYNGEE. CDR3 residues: CASSEASGRETQYF. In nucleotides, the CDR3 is TGTGCCAGCAGCGAGGCTAGCGGGAGGGAGACCCAGTACTTC.

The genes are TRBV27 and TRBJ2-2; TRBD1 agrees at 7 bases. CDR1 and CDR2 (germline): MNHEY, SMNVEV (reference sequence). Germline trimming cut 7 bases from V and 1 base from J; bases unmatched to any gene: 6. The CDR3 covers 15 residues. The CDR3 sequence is CASTFRDRNTGELFF. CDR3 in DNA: TGTGCCAGCACTTTCCGGGACAGGAACACCGGGGAGCTGTTTTTT.

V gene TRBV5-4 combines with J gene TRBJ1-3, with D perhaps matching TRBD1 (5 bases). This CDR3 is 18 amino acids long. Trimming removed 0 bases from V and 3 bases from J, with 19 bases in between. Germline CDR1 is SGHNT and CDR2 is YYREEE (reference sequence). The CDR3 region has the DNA TGTGCCAGCAGCTTGGGAGGCGGGGCAGGGTTGATTGGAAACACCATATATTTT. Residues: CASSLGGGAGLIGNTIYF.

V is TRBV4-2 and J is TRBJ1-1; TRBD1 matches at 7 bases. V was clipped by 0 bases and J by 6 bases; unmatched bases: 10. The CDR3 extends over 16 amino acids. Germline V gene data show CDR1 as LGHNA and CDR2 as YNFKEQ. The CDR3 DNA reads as TGTGCCAGCAGCCAAGAAGCAGGGGGGATAAACGCTGAAGCTTTCTTT. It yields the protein CASSQEAGGINAEAFF.

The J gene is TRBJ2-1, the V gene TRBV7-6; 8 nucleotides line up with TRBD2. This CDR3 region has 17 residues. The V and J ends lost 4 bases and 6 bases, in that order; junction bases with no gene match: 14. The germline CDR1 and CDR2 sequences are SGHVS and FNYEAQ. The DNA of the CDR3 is TGTGCCAGCAGCTCAGGAGTACTAGCGGAGCGGGGCAATGAGCAGTTCTTC. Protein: CASSSGVLAERGNEQFF. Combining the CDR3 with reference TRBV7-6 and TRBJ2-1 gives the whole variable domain GAGVSQSPRYKVTKRGQDVALRCDPISGHVSLYWYRQALGQGPEFLTYFNYEAQQDKSGLPNDRFSAERPEGSISTLTIQRTEQRDSAMYRCASSSGVLAERGNEQFFGPGTRLTVL.

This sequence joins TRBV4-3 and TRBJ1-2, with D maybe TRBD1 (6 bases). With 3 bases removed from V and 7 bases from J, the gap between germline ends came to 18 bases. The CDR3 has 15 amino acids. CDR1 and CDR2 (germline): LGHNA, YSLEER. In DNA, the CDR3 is TGCGCCAGCAGCCAGACAGGTGTCGGCGCTTCTGGCTACACCTTC. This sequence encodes CASSQTGVGASGYTF.

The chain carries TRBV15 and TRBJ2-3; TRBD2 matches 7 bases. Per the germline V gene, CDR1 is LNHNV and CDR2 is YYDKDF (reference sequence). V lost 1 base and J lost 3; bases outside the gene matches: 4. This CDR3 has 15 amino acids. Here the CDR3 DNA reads TGTGCCACCAGCAGAGGGGGGGAGGGGACAGATACGCAGTATTTT. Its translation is CATSRGGEGTDTQYF.